This T cell receptor (beta chain) was captured in a study of Ad26.COV2.S vaccination and SARS-CoV-2 variants listed by TCRdb under 2021. Regarding the complete study: Vaccine-arm donors were drawn from COV1001, a multicentre, randomized, double-blind, placebo-controlled phase I-IIa trial of Ad26.COV2.S in healthy adults. Ad26.COV2.S was given intramuscularly at 5x10^10 or 1x10^11 viral particles, as a single shot or as two shots 56 days apart. TCRbeta repertoire sequencing served as the tool for gauging how specific and how broad the SARS-CoV-2-reactive T cell receptors were following Ad26.COV2.S vaccination. The TCR-sequenced set comprised about 32 samples: around 20 Ad26.COV2.S vaccine recipients, 5 placebo recipients and 8 SARS-CoV-2 convalescent individuals. Trial participants were randomized into five groups of five, in which low-dose or high-dose Ad26.COV2.S was given once or twice, or placebo was given on both occasions. Throughout the experiments and outcome assessment, investigators stayed blinded to trial group allocation.

The study at large found these results: Vaccine and placebo recipients had similar non-spike TCR breadth, a finding consistent with the vaccine containing only spike. The study was not powered for comparison of responses between vaccine doses or regimens. Higher spike-specific TCR breadth was observed in Ad26.COV2.S recipients than in placebo recipients (P = 0.0014). The authors noted that the TCR breadth and depth analyses may have underestimated total T cell responses. After vaccination, substantial breadth of spike-specific CD8+ and CD4+ T cell responses was reported.

CDR1 and CDR2 (MNHEY, SVGAGI) derive from the germline V gene. V is pruned by 5 bases and J by 4 bases, leaving 8 bases of the junction without a gene match. The CDR3 contains 15 residues, cysteine and phenylalanine counted. The CDR3 DNA has 45 bases and is translated from base 1. The immunoSEQ Assay was the method used to sequence TCRbeta CDR3 regions. After extraction, genomic DNA underwent amplification by bias-controlled multiplex PCR, followed by high-throughput sequencing. Per the source publication's procedure: To quantify the absolute abundance of each unique TCRbeta CDR3 region, sequences were collapsed and filtered. T cell fraction was estimated by normalizing TCRbeta template counts to usable DNA, with usable DNA measured through amplification of reference genes found in all nucleated cells. Repertoire TCRs were annotated as SARS-CoV-2-specific by exact matching of V gene, CDR3 amino acid sequence and J gene to a known reactive TCR set. The reference SARS-CoV-2 TCR set came from MIRA and was filtered for enrichment in COVID-19-positive ImmuneCODE repertoires, removing public or cross-reactive TCRs. Using the MIRA antigens, annotated TCRs were further analysed by specific ORF or by position within an ORF. Depth was the summed frequency of annotated unique rearrangements, while breadth was defined as annotated unique rearrangements over total unique productive rearrangements. Group comparisons of TCR breadth used two-sided Wilcoxon rank-sum tests. TCRdb provides this immuneACCESS table in a form limited to in-frame rearrangements. Some clones are lacking; in checked studies, under half of them reflect an unresolved V gene, and why the rest are absent is not known. The V and J calls and clone size come from that table; D and trimming were worked out from the DNA. The sample table contains about 400,000 clones; only one count was recorded for about nine tenths of them. Around 1.7% of the sample belongs to the ten largest clones.

With regard to this clone: The antigen this receptor binds is unknown. Base qualities are not recorded, but no much larger clone differs from it by a single base.

The treatment or condition label for this specimen denotes: approximately 18 received Ad26.COV2.S at low or high dose, single or two shots; about 5 received placebo; per-sample allocation not given. For vaccine and placebo recipients, repertoires were sequenced using samples collected on day 63 after the first injection. In Cohort 1b, roughly 25 adults aged 18-55 years were enrolled at a single site in Boston, USA, between 29 July and 7 August 2020. Ad26.COV2.S was a replication-incompetent adenovirus type 26 vector that expressed a prefusion-stabilized SARS-CoV-2 spike protein derived from the original Wuhan strain.

This receptor was obtained from a person between 18 and 60 years old who received the Ad26.COV2.S COVID-19 vaccine or a placebo. Sequences were derived from peripheral blood, sampled in a trial of Ad26.COV2.S vaccine versus placebo. Here the chain combines TRBV6-5 and TRBJ1-3; TRBD1 lines up with 7 middle nucleotides. The nucleotide sequence reads as follows: TGTGCCAGCAGTCCGCGACAGGGTTTAGGAAACACCATATATTTT. Protein translation: CASSPRQGLGNTIYF.